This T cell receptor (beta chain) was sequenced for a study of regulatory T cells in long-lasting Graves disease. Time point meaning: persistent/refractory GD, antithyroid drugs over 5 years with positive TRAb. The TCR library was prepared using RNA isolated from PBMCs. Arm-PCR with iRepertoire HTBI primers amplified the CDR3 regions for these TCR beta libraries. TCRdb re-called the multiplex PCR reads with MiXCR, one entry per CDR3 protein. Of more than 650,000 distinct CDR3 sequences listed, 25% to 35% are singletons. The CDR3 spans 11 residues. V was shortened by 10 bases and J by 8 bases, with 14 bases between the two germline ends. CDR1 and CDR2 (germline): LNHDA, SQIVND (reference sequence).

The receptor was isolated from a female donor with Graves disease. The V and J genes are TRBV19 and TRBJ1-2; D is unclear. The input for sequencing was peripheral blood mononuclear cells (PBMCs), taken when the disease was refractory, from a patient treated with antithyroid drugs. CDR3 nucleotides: TGTGCCACCCCCCCCGCAATGGGCTACACCTTC. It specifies CATPPAMGYTF.